A single sample is the source of the 12 T cell receptor beta chains below, sequenced in a study of T cell responses to AZD1222 COVID-19 vaccine. Produced via immunoSEQ multiplex PCR; TCRdb's table is partial and in-frame only. The sample consists of around 67,000 clones, around 82% of them appearing once. Sequencing used peripheral blood, obtained 28 days after the second AZD1222 dose. These receptors were obtained from an adult who received the AZD1222 COVID-19 vaccine.

J is TRBJ1-1 and V is TRBV11-2; D perhaps matches TRBD1 (6 bases). Germline values: CDR1 SGHAT, CDR2 FQNNGV. The CDR3 contains 17 residues. With 1 base removed from V and 0 bases from J, the gap between germline ends came to 15 bases. In DNA, the CDR3 is TGTGCCAGCAGCTTAGGGTTGGGGGGGCGTATGAACACTGAAGCTTTCTTT. It yields the protein CASSLGLGGRMNTEAFF. The full variable domain, completed using reference TRBV11-2 and TRBJ1-1, is EAGVAQSPRYKIIEKRQSVAFWCNPISGHATLYWYQQILGQGPKLLIQFQNNGVVDDSQLPKDRFSAERLKGVDSTLKIQPAKLEDSAVYLCASSLGLGGRMNTEAFFGQGTRLTVV.

This clone has only one observation. The rearrangement links TRBV6-5 to TRBJ2-2; 10 nucleotides align to TRBD2. Germline V lookup: CDR1 MNHEY, CDR2 SVGAGI. The J segment lost 1 base and the V segment lost 7 bases, leaving 3 bases of the junction unmatched. The CDR3 is 15 amino acids. The CDR3 is CASIGLAVNTGELFF. In DNA form, the CDR3 reads TGTGCCAGCATCGGACTAGCGGTGAACACCGGGGAGCTGTTTTTT.

The V and J genes are TRBV7-2 and TRBJ1-3; TRBD1 is a possible D gene (5 bases). The germline V gene has CDR1 SGHTA and CDR2 FQGNSA. V lost 3 bases, J lost 6 bases, and 18 bases lay in between. This CDR3 is built from 16 residues. CDR3 DNA: TGTGCCAGCAGCTTCACAACCGGTCCGGGACCAAACACCATATATTTT. Translated: CASSFTTGPGPNTIYF.

The gene calls are TRBV10-3 and TRBJ1-1; 9 nucleotides agree with TRBD1. Germline V lookup: CDR1 ENHRY, CDR2 SYGVKD. This CDR3 is 18 amino acids long. J gave up 1 base and V 2 bases, and 11 bases lay outside the gene matches. CDR3 in amino acids: CAISELTGGGKENTEAFF. The CDR3 nucleotides read TGTGCCATCAGTGAGCTGACAGGGGGAGGGAAGGAGAACACTGAAGCTTTCTTT.

This chain uses TRBV27 with TRBJ1-6; 10 bases agree with TRBD1. The CDR3 runs to 18 residues. Germline V CDR1 and CDR2: MNHEY, SMNVEV (reference sequence). V shed 6 bases, J shed 2 bases, and the junction held 10 bases outside the gene matches. CDR3 sequence: CASSRSRDRGPYNSPLHF. The CDR3 DNA reads as TGTGCCAGCAGCCGTTCTAGGGACAGGGGCCCCTATAATTCACCCCTCCACTTT.

The chain has TRBV5-1 and TRBJ1-4; D is perhaps TRBD1 (5 bases). Germline CDR1 SGHRS, CDR2 YFSETQ. Trimming stripped 2 bases from V and 8 bases from J, with 19 bases between. There are 16 residues in the CDR3. CDR3 sequence reads: CASSLGTLGLGEKLFF. The CDR3 nucleotides read TGCGCCAGCAGCTTAGGGACGTTGGGCCTAGGGGAAAAACTGTTTTTT.

The chain joins TRBV28 to TRBJ1-5, with D hard to call. V gave up 10 bases and J gave up 3 bases, with 13 bases separating them. Germline lookup yields CDR1 MDHEN and CDR2 SYDVKM. This CDR3 region has 13 residues. DNA of the CDR3: TGTGCCACCGTTTGGGCCAACAATCAGCCCCAGCATTTT. Translation gives CATVWANNQPQHF. Full variable domain (outside the CDR3, taken from reference TRBV28 and TRBJ1-5): DVKVTQSSRYLVKRTGEKVFLECVQDMDHENMFWYRQDPGLGLRLIYFSYDVKMKEKGDIPEGYSVSREKKERFSLILESASTNQTSMYLCATVWANNQPQHFGDGTRLSIL.

The rearrangement uses TRBV18 and TRBJ2-5, with no clear D. The germline V and J ends were trimmed by 6 bases and 2 bases, with 10 bases remaining between them. CDR3 size: 13 residues. CDR1 and CDR2 (germline): KGHSH, LQKENI. CDR3 nucleotides: TGTGCCAGCTCGCCATCAAATCAAGAGACCCAGTACTTC. It yields the protein CASSPSNQETQYF. The full variable domain, completed using reference TRBV18 and TRBJ2-5, is NAGVMQNPRHLVRRRGQEARLRCSPMKGHSHVYWYRQLPEEGLKFMVYLQKENIIDESGMPKERFSAEFPKEGPSILRIQQVVRGDSAAYFCASSPSNQETQYFGPGTRLLVL.

This clone has only a few counts. The V call is TRBV4-3, the J call TRBJ2-7; the D gene is possibly TRBD1 (5 bases). Trimming removed 1 base from V and 3 bases from J, with 7 bases in between. This CDR3 is built from 13 residues. Germline assignment: CDR1 LGHNA and CDR2 YSLEER. The CDR3 DNA follows: TGCGCCAGCAGCCAAGGGGGCCGCTACGAGCAGTACTTC. Its translation is CASSQGGRYEQYF.

This clone has only a few counts. V gene TRBV5-6 combines with J gene TRBJ1-2, with 10 bases matching TRBD1. Unmatched junction bases numbered 12, after V lost 6 bases and J lost 4 bases. The CDR3 runs to 16 residues. CDR1 and CDR2 from the germline V gene are SGHDT and YYEEEE. The CDR3 DNA reads as TGTGCCAGCAACCGATTCGACAGGGGGCGCGGCTATGGCTACACCTTC. This translates into CASNRFDRGRGYGYTF.

This sequence joins TRBV10-3 and TRBJ2-2, with TRBD1 matching over 7 bases. V shed 0 bases, J shed 2 bases, and the junction held 3 bases outside the gene matches. CDR1 and CDR2 from the germline V gene are ENHRY and SYGVKD. The length of the CDR3 is 16 residues. CDR3 loop: CAISESTGVNTGELFF. The CDR3 nucleotides read TGTGCCATCAGTGAGTCTACAGGGGTCAACACCGGGGAGCTGTTTTTT.

The CDR3 region is CASSGQMNTEAFF. The CDR3, as DNA: TGTGCCAGTAGTGGTCAGATGAACACTGAAGCTTTCTTT. The gene calls are TRBV19 and TRBJ1-1; D gene unclear. CDR1 and CDR2 from the germline V gene are LNHDA and SQIVND (reference sequence). Trimming removed 5 bases from V and 0 bases from J, with 7 bases in between. The CDR3 is 13 residues long.